This note documents a single T cell receptor (beta chain) sequence. Germline lookup yields CDR1 SEHNR and CDR2 FQNEAQ (reference sequence). Deletions cut 5 bases from V and 6 bases from J, with 13 bases between. The CDR3 spans 13 residues. This entry is derived from a study of shared clonotypes between healthy human individuals. Naive CD8 cells, CD45RO-negative and positively selected for CCR7, excluded terminally differentiated effector memory CD45RA+ cells. TCRdb's table, derived via immunoSEQ multiplex PCR, lists solely in-frame clones and lacks some. The profile shows hundreds of thousands of clones, about 91% of them singletons.

The chain carries TRBV7-9 and TRBJ1-2; D is unresolved. The origin of this receptor is a man aged 25 to 40 in good health. The specimen was naive CD8+ T cells sorted from blood. The CDR3 sequence: CASSPKIKDGYTF. CDR3 bases: TGTGCCAGCAGCCCGAAAATAAAGGATGGCTACACCTTC.